The entry below describes one T cell receptor (beta chain). The data are from a study of T cell responses to AZD1222 COVID-19 vaccine. TCRdb's copy holds only in-frame clones and misses some; the assay was immunoSEQ multiplex PCR. The table lists about 120,000 clones, 70% to 90% of them singletons. V dropped 2 bases and J dropped 13 bases, with 9 bases sitting between them. The CDR3 has 12 amino acids. J is TRBJ1-6 and V is TRBV12-3 or TRBV12-4, with unresolved D. The sample consisted of peripheral blood, taken on day 0 of AZD1222 vaccination. This clonotype was obtained from an adult in good health. The DNA of the CDR3 is TGTGCCAGCAGTTTAATCGGACCCCCCCTCCACTTT. Its protein is CASSLIGPPLHF.